This T cell receptor (beta chain) was recovered during a study of blood T cell repertoires in COVID-19 (dated by TCRdb to about 2020). At the level of the whole study: Samples from collaborators originated in the United States, Italy and Spain and spanned both the acute and convalescent phases of COVID-19. The material from the prospective study consisted of cDNA or gDNA derived from T cells, B-cell-depleted T cells, or PBMCs. Deeply sampled blood TCRbeta repertoires from subjects exposed to, actively infected with, or recovered from COVID-19 were included in the dataset. A freely available public database, intended as a resource for researchers studying the immune response to SARS-CoV-2, is where the repertoires were released. The samples were drawn from the first 160 participants of the ongoing ImmuneRACE study and from 1,254 subjects provided by 6 global collaborators. A de-identified subject ID, COVID-19 status, age in years and sex were almost always included in the sample metadata. Where available, HLA class I and class II types were obtained from metadata supplied by the sample provider rather than from assay-based typing.

In the case of this clone: Which antigen it targets is not known. No base qualities exist here, and no much larger clone lies one base off it.

Deletion took 10 bases off V and 6 bases off J, with a span of 13 bases between the germline ends. The CDR3 goes from the cysteine to the phenylalanine over 11 residues. The kept DNA is CDR3 alone, 33 bases in frame from the first base. Looking up the germline V gene yields CDR1 SNHLY and CDR2 FYNNEI. Study-level results and caveats: How much clinical and demographic metadata was included differed by source and by participant, and the metadata was provided uncurated.

Each collaborating institution followed its own protocols to collect whole blood in K2EDTA tubes. For TCRbeta analysis, collaborators shipped samples as frozen whole blood, isolated PBMCs, or DNA extracted from either of those sample types. TCRbeta CDR3 regions were amplified from genomic DNA by means of the immunoSEQ Assay, a bias-controlled multiplex PCR. The published analysis was carried out like this. Nucleated cell counts per sample were estimated from amplification of reference gene primers within the assay. Sequence reads were collapsed and filtered to measure the absolute abundance of every unique TCRbeta CDR3 rearrangement. For each sample, productive Simpson clonality was calculated by taking the square root of Simpson's diversity index across productive rearrangements. TCRdb took over this immuneACCESS table, retaining in-frame rearrangements with V and J assigned. Such tables are incomplete; in checked studies, under half of the missing clones stem from an unresolved V gene, and the remainder is unexplained. V, J and clone size were drawn from that table, and D and trimming were deduced from the DNA. A total of about 490,000 clones appear in this sample, over 75% of them only once. The ten largest clonotypes hold 3.2% of the sample.

The chain employs TRBV2 and TRBJ2-7; tentative D gene TRBD2, with 7 bases matching. Sequencing was performed on peripheral blood. This TCR was sampled from a human donor in a cohort sampled during active COVID-19. The nucleotide sequence reads as follows: TGTGCCATCCAAGGGGGGGTCGAGCAGTACTTC. This codes for CAIQGGVEQYF.